This entry lists 23 T cell receptor beta chains sequenced from one sample in a study of cytomegalovirus exposure and HLA in healthy donors. Primers for the PCR totalled 60 Vbeta and 13 Jbeta. Profiling relied on immunoSEQ multiplex PCR, and the TCRdb table lists in-frame clones only, not all of them. The sample comprises roughly 200,000 clones, 86% of which are singletons, and around 0.31% rests with the top ten. Sequencing was performed on PBMCs. The receptors come from a woman younger than 45 in good health and CMV-seronegative.

The rearrangement joins TRBV28 to TRBJ2-7; TRBD2 matches 10 bases. The germline V gene has CDR1 MDHEN and CDR2 SYDVKM. This CDR3 region has 14 residues. The V segment lost 7 bases and the J segment 7 bases; nucleotides outside the gene matches: 10. This CDR3 is CASTLAGELGEQYF. CDR3 bases: TGTGCCAGCACCCTAGCGGGAGAACTAGGGGAGCAGTACTTC.

The gene calls are TRBV29-1 and TRBJ2-5; TRBD1 agrees at 10 bases. The J call is uncertain, as TRBJ2-7 better fits the DNA end. The length of the CDR3 is 13 residues. Germline V lookup: CDR1 SQVTM, CDR2 ANQGSEA. The CDR3, as DNA: TGCAGCGTAACCGGGACAGGGGCATACGAGCAGTACTTC. Translation: CSVTGTGAYEQYF.

The V gene is TRBV7-9, the J gene TRBJ2-3; D uncertain. V lost 5 bases, J lost 6 bases, and 12 bases lay in between. The CDR3 contains 13 residues. Germline lookup yields CDR1 SEHNR and CDR2 FQNEAQ (reference sequence). The CDR3 loop reads CASSNHPQDTQYF. The CDR3 DNA reads TGTGCCAGCAGCAATCACCCCCAGGATACGCAGTATTTT.

The genes are TRBV6-6 and TRBJ1-1; no reliable D call. Trimming removed 0 bases from V and 1 base from J, with 9 bases in between. Germline values: CDR1 MNHNY, CDR2 SVGAGI (reference sequence). The CDR3 runs to 15 residues. CDR3 nucleotide sequence: TGTGCCAGCAGTTACTCGAAGGAGAAGAACACTGAAGCTTTCTTT. It translates to CASSYSKEKNTEAFF.

The J gene is TRBJ1-1, the V gene TRBV6-5, with a tentative D call TRBD1 (6 bases). V gave up 5 bases and J gave up 4 bases, with 11 bases separating them. The CDR3 length is 13 residues. Germline-derived CDR1 and CDR2 are MNHEY and SVGAGI. CDR3 in amino acids: CASSDRLSTEAFF. Written as DNA, the CDR3 is TGTGCCAGCAGTGACAGGTTAAGCACTGAAGCTTTCTTT.

The chain joins TRBV4-1 to TRBJ1-5, with D possibly being TRBD1 (6 bases). Germline V gives CDR1 MGHRA, CDR2 YSYEKL. The CDR3 is 18 residues long. Deletions cut 0 bases from V and 0 bases from J, with 15 bases between. This chain's CDR3 is CASSQEWGQPYSNQPQHF. CDR3 sequence (DNA): TGCGCCAGCAGCCAAGAATGGGGGCAGCCTTATAGCAATCAGCCCCAGCATTTT.

The V gene is TRBV7-9, the J gene TRBJ2-5, with 7 bases lining up with TRBD2. The CDR3 totals 13 residues. V was clipped by 5 bases and J by 5 bases; unmatched bases: 5. The germline V gene encodes CDR1 SEHNR and CDR2 FQNEAQ (reference sequence). The CDR3 spells CASSPPRGETQYF. The DNA for the CDR3 is TGTGCCAGCAGCCCTCCGCGGGGGGAGACCCAGTACTTC.

The V gene is TRBV11-2, the J gene TRBJ2-4; TRBD1 matches 7 bases. Germline CDR1 and CDR2: SGHAT and FQNNGV. The CDR3 consists of 16 residues. The ends lost 5 bases at V and 6 bases at J; junction bases unmatched: 13. The CDR3 region has the DNA TGTGCCAGCAGCCTGGGGATACAGGGGATGGGAAACATTCAGTACTTC. Translated, it gives CASSLGIQGMGNIQYF. Drawing the rest from reference TRBV11-2 and TRBJ2-4, the complete variable domain is EAGVAQSPRYKIIEKRQSVAFWCNPISGHATLYWYQQILGQGPKLLIQFQNNGVVDDSQLPKDRFSAERLKGVDSTLKIQPAKLEDSAVYLCASSLGIQGMGNIQYFGAGTRLSVL.

The chain joins TRBV18 to TRBJ2-3; 8 bases line up with TRBD2. Germline values: CDR1 KGHSH, CDR2 LQKENI. This CDR3 is 15 amino acids long. With V trimmed by 1 base and J by 2 bases, 2 bases remained unmatched. The CDR3 reads CASSPLGGATDTQYF. The CDR3 DNA reads TGTGCCAGCTCACCACTCGGGGGGGCCACAGATACGCAGTATTTT.

The chain has TRBV19 and TRBJ2-1; TRBD2 matches 13 bases. The germline gives CDR1 LNHDA, CDR2 SQIVND (reference sequence). J was trimmed by 10 bases and V by 4 bases; bases with no gene match: 7. The CDR3 spans 15 residues. The CDR3 loop reads CASSKLAGGSGEQFF. The CDR3 DNA reads TGTGCCAGTAGTAAACTAGCGGGAGGGAGCGGGGAGCAGTTCTTC.

The chain couples TRBV5-1 to TRBJ2-7; 7 bases map to TRBD1. Unmatched junction bases numbered 3, after V lost 4 bases and J lost 5 bases. The CDR3 runs 12 residues. The germline V gene encodes CDR1 SGHRS and CDR2 YFSETQ. The CDR3 bases are TGCGCCAGCAGCCCCGACAGGGACGAGCAGTACTTC. Its translation: CASSPDRDEQYF.

The chain links TRBV28 to TRBJ1-5; no clear D. CDR1 and CDR2 (germline): MDHEN, SYDVKM. CDR3 length equals 18 residues. Deletions cut 5 bases from V and 6 bases from J, with 26 bases between. The CDR3 sequence: CASSRPRGALSRGQPQHF. In DNA form, the CDR3 reads TGTGCCAGCAGTCGACCCCGGGGTGCGCTCTCGCGGGGTCAGCCCCAGCATTTT.

The sample holds a few counts of this clone. This chain connects TRBV11-3 to TRBJ2-4; D remains unclear. The CDR3 extends over 15 amino acids. Germline CDR1 and CDR2: SGHNT and YENEEA. The V end was cut by 2 bases, the J end by 5 bases, with 13 bases between. The CDR3 loop reads CASSLKVTLENIQYF. DNA of the CDR3: TGTGCCAGCAGCTTAAAGGTGACACTGGAAAACATTCAGTACTTC.

The CDR3 coding sequence is TGTGCCAGCAGCCCCGGATTAGCTGCGGGAGTCCCAGAGACCCAGTACTTC. Its translation is CASSPGLAAGVPETQYF. This sequence joins TRBV5-5 and TRBJ2-5; TRBD2 agrees at 7 bases. The CDR3 sequence is 17 residues long. Germline trimming cut 4 bases from V and 4 bases from J; bases unmatched to any gene: 16. Per germline, CDR1 SGHKS and CDR2 YYEKEE (reference sequence).

This clone was picked up one time. The chain recombines TRBV11-2 with TRBJ2-7, with D possibly matching TRBD1 (6 bases). The V end was cut by 5 bases, the J end by 0 bases, with 11 bases between. From germline, CDR1 is SGHAT and CDR2 FQNNGV. This CDR3 comprises 14 residues. The CDR3 protein is CASSPGTPSYEQYF. DNA of the CDR3: TGTGCCAGCAGCCCTGGGACACCCTCCTACGAGCAGTACTTC.

The chain has TRBV7-8 and TRBJ1-5; the match to TRBD1 covers 7 bases. Germline V gives CDR1 SGHVS, CDR2 FQNEAQ. CDR3 length: 14 residues. Trimming removed 5 bases from V and 3 bases from J; junction bases left unmatched: 4. The CDR3 loop is CASSRGQNNQPQHF. The CDR3 nucleotides read TGTGCCAGCAGCAGGGGACAGAACAATCAGCCCCAGCATTTT. The full variable domain, completed using reference TRBV7-8 and TRBJ1-5, is GAGVSQSPRYKVAKRGQDVALRCDPISGHVSLFWYQQALGQGPEFLTYFQNEAQLDKSGLPSDRFFAERPEGSVSTLKIQRTQQEDSAVYLCASSRGQNNQPQHFGDGTRLSIL.

This chain links TRBV4-1 with TRBJ2-1; 9 bases align to TRBD2. Per germline, CDR1 MGHRA and CDR2 YSYEKL. V lost 1 base to trimming and J lost 4 bases; unmatched junction nucleotides: 2. The CDR3 sequence is 15 residues long. Here the CDR3 reads CASSQVAGAYNEQFF. CDR3 bases: TGCGCCAGCAGCCAAGTAGCGGGAGCATACAATGAGCAGTTCTTC.

The J gene is TRBJ2-1, the V gene TRBV29-1; a weak D match, TRBD2 (6 bases). The CDR3 spans 14 residues. Trimming took off 6 bases at V and 10 bases at J, with 22 bases between the two ends. Germline values: CDR1 SQVTM, CDR2 ANQGSEA. DNA for the CDR3: TGCAGCGTGGACTGGGGGGACCGGTCCAGCGAGCAGTTCTTC. Translated, it gives CSVDWGDRSSEQFF.

This clone came up once. This rearrangement joins TRBV4-2 to TRBJ1-4; D is undetermined. V was trimmed by 0 bases and J by 8 bases, leaving 16 bases between them. Germline values: CDR1 LGHNA, CDR2 YNFKEQ. The CDR3 contains 16 residues. The CDR3 coding sequence is TGTGCCAGCAGCCAAGACGGTGGCTCGGTCGGGGAAAAACTGTTTTTT. This sequence encodes CASSQDGGSVGEKLFF.

The chain joins TRBV13 to TRBJ2-5, with D possibly TRBD1 on 5 matching bases. The last part of the DNA fits TRBJ2-7 better; the J call may be wrong. From germline, CDR1 is PRHDT and CDR2 FYEKMQ (reference sequence). The CDR3 has 14 residues. The CDR3 nucleotides are TGTGCCAGCAGCCCGTGGGGCACCTCCTACGAGCAGTACTTC. This translates into CASSPWGTSYEQYF.

The chain joins TRBV5-1 to TRBJ1-4; TRBD1 agrees at 7 bases. The V and J ends lost 4 bases and 4 bases, in that order; junction bases with no gene match: 7. The CDR3 covers 15 residues. Germline V gene sequence: CDR1 SGHRS, CDR2 YFSETQ. The CDR3 sequence is CASSTRQGDNEKLFF. CDR3 coding DNA: TGCGCCAGCAGCACTCGACAGGGAGATAATGAAAAACTGTTTTTT.

The sample holds one count of this clone. V is TRBV28 and J is TRBJ2-5; TRBD1 might be the D (6 bases). This CDR3 has 13 residues. Trimming removed 5 bases at V and 4 bases at J, with 11 bases between. Germline assignment: CDR1 MDHEN and CDR2 SYDVKM. The CDR3 region has the DNA TGTGCCAGCAGTGGACAGTTGGGAGAGACCCAGTACTTC. Its protein is CASSGQLGETQYF.

Of note for this clone: Germline and junction disagree at one end, which may indicate a read error. The chain couples TRBV6-1 to TRBJ1-1; possibly TRBD1 for D (6 bases). The CDR3 runs to 15 residues. Looked up from germline, CDR1 is MNHNS and CDR2 is SASEGT. The CDR3 region is CASSKAPGRGSEAFF. CDR3 bases: TGTGCCAGCAGTAAAGCCCCGGGCAGGGGCTCTGAAGCTTTCTTT.